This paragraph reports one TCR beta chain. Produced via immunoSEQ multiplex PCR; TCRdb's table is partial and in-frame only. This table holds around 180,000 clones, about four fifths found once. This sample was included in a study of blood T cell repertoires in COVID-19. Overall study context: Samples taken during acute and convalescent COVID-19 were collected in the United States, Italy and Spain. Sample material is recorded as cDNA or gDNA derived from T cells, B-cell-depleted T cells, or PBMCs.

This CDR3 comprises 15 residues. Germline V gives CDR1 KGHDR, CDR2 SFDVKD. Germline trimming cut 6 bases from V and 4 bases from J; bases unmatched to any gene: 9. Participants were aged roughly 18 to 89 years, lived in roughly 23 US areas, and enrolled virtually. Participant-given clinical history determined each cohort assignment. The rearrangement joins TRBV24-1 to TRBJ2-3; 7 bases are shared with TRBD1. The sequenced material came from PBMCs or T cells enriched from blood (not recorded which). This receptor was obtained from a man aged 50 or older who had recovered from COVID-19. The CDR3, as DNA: TGTGCCACCAGTCCCCCAGGGGGTCTGGCAGATACGCAGTATTTT. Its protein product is CATSPPGGLADTQYF.